This T cell receptor beta chain was observed in a study of shared clonotypes between healthy human individuals. Broader study findings: Relative to clonotypes present in all four donors, those not shared had lower generation probabilities.

Division of CD4+ cells produced a CD45RA+ naive subset and a CD45RA-negative memory subset. The germline V gene has CDR1 GTSNPN and CDR2 SVGIG (reference sequence). The junction had 11 bases not matched to a gene; V was cut back by 0 bases and J by 10 bases. This CDR3 spans 15 amino acids. This clone was detected once. Its target is not known. Profiled with immunoSEQ multiplex PCR; TCRdb holds only in-frame clones, not every one. The profile shows about a million clones, roughly 80% of them singletons. The sequenced material came from memory CD4+ T cells sorted from blood. The subset here: CD45RA-negative fraction. This TCR was sampled from a man between 18 and 35 years old in good health. The genes are TRBV30 and TRBJ2-4, with TRBD1 matching over 8 bases. The CDR3 sequence is CAWSVRSTGAGIQYF. CDR3 sequence (DNA): TGTGCCTGGAGTGTGCGGTCGACAGGGGCTGGGATTCAGTACTTC.